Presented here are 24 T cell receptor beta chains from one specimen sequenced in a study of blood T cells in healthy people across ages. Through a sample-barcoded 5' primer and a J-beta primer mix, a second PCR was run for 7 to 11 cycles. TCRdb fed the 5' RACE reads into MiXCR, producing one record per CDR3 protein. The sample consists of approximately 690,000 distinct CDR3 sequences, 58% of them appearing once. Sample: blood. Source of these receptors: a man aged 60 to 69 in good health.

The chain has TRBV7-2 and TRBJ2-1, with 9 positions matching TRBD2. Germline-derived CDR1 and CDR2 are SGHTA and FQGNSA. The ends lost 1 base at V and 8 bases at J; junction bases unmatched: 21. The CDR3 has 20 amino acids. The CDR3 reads CASSLVPPPAGGLVADEQFF. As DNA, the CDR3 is TGTGCCAGCAGCTTAGTGCCCCCCCCGGCGGGGGGGCTCGTGGCCGATGAGCAGTTCTTC.

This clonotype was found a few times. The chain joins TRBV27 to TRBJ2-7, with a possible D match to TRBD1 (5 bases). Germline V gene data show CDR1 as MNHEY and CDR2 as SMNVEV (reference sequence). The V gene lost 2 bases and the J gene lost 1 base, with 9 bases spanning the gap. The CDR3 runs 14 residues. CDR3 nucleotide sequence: TGTGCCAGCAGTTTACAAGCAGGGTCCTACGAGCAGTACTTC. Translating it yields CASSLQAGSYEQYF.

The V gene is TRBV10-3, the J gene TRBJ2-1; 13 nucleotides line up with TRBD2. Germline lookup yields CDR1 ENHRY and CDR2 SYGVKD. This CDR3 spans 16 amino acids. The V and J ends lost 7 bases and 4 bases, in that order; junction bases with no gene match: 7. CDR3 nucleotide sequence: TGTGCCATCACCTTGACTAGCGGGGGGTCTTACAATGAGCAGTTCTTC. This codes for CAITLTSGGSYNEQFF.

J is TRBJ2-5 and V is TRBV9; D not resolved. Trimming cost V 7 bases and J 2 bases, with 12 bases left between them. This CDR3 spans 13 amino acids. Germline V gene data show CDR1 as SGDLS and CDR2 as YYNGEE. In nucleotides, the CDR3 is TGTGCCAGCGGGCAGCACCTACAAGAGACCCAGTACTTC. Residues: CASGQHLQETQYF.

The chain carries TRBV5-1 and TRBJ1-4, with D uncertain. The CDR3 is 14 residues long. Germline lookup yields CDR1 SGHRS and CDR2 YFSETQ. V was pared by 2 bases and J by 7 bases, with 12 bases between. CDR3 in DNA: TGCGCCAGCAGCTTAGGAGAGTGGGGTGAAAAACTGTTTTTT. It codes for CASSLGEWGEKLFF.

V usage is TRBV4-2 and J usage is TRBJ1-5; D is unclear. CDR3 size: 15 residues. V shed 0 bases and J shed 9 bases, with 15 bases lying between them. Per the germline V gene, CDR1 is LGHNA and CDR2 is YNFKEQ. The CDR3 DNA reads TGTGCCAGCAGCCAAGATTTAGGAGGGTCTGCGCCCCAGCATTTT. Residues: CASSQDLGGSAPQHF.

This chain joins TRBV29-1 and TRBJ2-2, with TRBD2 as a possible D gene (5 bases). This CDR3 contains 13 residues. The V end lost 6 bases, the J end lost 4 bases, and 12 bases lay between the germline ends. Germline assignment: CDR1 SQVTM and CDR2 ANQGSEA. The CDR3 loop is CSVKRRVTGELFF. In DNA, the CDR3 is TGCAGCGTCAAACGGCGGGTCACCGGGGAGCTGTTTTTT.

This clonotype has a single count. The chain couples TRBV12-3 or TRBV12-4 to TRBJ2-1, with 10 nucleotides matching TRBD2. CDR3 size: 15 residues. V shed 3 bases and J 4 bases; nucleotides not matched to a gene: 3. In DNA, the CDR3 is TGTGCCAGCAGTTTGACTAGCGGGTTGTACAATGAGCAGTTCTTC. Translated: CASSLTSGLYNEQFF.

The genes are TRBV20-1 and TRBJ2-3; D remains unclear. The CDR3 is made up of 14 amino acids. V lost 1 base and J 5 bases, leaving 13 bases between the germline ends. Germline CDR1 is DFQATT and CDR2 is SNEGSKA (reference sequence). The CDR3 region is CSARGSWVGDTQYF. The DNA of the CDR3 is TGCAGTGCTAGAGGTTCCTGGGTAGGAGATACGCAGTATTTT.

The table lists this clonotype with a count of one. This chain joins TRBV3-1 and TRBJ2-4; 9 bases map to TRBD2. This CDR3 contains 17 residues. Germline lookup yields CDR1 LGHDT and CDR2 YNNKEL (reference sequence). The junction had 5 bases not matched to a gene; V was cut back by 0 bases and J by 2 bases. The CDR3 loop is CASSQEYLAGTKNIQYF. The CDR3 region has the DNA TGTGCCAGCAGCCAAGAGTACCTAGCGGGGACCAAAAACATTCAGTACTTC.

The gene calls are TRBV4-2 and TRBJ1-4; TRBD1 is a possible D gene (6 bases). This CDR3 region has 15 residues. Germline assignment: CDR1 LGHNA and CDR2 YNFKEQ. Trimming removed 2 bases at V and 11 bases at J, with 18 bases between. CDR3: CASSQPGQSLRKLFF. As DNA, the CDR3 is TGTGCCAGCAGCCAACCGGGACAATCTCTACGGAAACTGTTTTTT.

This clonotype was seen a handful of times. CDR3 sequence reads: CASGPGTGFNEQYF. CDR3 DNA: TGTGCTAGTGGTCCCGGGACAGGGTTCAACGAGCAGTACTTC. This chain uses TRBV12-5 with TRBJ2-5; 9 nucleotides agree with TRBD1. The DNA end favors TRBJ2-7, so the J call may be wrong. CDR3 length equals 14 residues. The V gene's germline CDR1 is LGHNT and CDR2 FRNRAP.

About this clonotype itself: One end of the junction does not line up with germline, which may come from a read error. CDR3 sequence: CASSSSVETQHF. DNA of the CDR3: TGTGCCAGCAGTTCTAGCGTCGAGACCCAGCACTTC. The chain links TRBV28 to TRBJ2-7; D is possibly TRBD2 (6 bases). Per germline, CDR1 MDHEN and CDR2 SYDVKM. This CDR3 has 12 amino acids.

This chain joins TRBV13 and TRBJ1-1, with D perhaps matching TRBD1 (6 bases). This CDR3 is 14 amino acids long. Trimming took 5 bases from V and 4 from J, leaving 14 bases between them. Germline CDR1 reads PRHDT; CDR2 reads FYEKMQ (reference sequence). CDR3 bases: TGTGCCAGCAGCCCATGGGCCAGGGGCACTGAAGCTTTCTTT. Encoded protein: CASSPWARGTEAFF.

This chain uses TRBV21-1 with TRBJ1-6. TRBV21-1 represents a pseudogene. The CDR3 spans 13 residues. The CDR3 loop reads CASSPPGPSPLHF. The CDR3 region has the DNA TGTGCCAGCAGCCCGCCGGGCCCTTCACCCCTCCACTTT.

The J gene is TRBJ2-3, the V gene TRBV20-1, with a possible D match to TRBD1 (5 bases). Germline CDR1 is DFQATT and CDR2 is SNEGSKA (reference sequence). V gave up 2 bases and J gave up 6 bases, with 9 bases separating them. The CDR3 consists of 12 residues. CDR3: CSARPGQDTQYF. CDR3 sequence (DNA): TGCAGTGCTAGACCAGGGCAGGATACGCAGTATTTT.

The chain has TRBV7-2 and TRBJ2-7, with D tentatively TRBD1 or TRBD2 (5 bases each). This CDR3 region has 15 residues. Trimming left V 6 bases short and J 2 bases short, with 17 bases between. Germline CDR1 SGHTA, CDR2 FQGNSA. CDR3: CASSFARDPAYEQYF. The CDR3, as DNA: TGTGCCAGCAGTTTCGCCCGGGACCCAGCCTACGAGCAGTACTTC. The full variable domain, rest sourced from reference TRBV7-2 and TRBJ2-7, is GAGVSQSPSNKVTEKGKDVELRCDPISGHTALYWYRQSLGQGLEFLIYFQGNSAPDKSGLPSDRFSAERTGGSVSTLTIQRTQQEDSAVYLCASSFARDPAYEQYFGPGTRLTVT.

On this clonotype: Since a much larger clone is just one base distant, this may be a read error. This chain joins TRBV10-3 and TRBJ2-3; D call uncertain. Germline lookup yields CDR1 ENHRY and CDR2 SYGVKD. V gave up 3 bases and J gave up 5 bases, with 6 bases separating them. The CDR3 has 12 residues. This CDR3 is CAISDGRDTQYF. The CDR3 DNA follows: TGTGCCATCAGTGATGGAAGAGATACGCAGTATTTT.

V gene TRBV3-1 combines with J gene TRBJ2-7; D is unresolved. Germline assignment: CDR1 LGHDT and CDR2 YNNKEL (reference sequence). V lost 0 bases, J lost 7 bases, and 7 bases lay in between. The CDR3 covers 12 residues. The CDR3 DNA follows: TGTGCCAGCAGCCAAGACTCTGGGGAGCAGTACTTC. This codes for CASSQDSGEQYF.

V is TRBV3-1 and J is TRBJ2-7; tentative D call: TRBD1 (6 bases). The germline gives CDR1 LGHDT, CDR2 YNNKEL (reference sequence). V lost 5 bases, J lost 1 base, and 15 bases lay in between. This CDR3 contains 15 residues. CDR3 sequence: CASSGGQMGSYEQYF. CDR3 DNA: TGTGCCAGCAGCGGAGGACAGATGGGTTCCTACGAGCAGTACTTC.

The CDR3 DNA reads TGTGCCAGCAGTGAAGGGTGGGGGGCAGAGACCCAGTACTTC. Translation: CASSEGWGAETQYF. This chain uses TRBV25-1 with TRBJ2-5; possibly TRBD1 or TRBD2 for D (6 bases each). The CDR3 loop spans 14 amino acids. Germline V gene lookup returns CDR1 MGHDK and CDR2 SYGVNS. V was cut by 2 bases and J by 4 bases, with 11 bases left in between.

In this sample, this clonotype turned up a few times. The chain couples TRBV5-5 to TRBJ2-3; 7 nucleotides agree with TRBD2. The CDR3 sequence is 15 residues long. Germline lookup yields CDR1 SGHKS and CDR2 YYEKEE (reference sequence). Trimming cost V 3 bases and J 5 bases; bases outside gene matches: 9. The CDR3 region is CASSWSSGGEDTQYF. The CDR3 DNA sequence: TGTGCCAGCAGCTGGTCTAGCGGCGGGGAAGATACGCAGTATTTT.

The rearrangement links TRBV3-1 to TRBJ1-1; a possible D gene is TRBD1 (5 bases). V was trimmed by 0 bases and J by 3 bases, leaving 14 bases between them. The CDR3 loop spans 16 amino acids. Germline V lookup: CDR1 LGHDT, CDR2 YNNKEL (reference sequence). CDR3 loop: CASSQEGWGRDTEAFF. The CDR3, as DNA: TGTGCCAGCAGCCAAGAGGGATGGGGCCGGGACACTGAAGCTTTCTTT.

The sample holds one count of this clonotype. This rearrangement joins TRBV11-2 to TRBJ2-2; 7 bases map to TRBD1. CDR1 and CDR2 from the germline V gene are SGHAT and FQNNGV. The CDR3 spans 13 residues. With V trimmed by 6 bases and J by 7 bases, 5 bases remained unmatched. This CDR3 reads CASSEGAIGELFF. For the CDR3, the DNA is TGTGCCAGCAGTGAGGGGGCTATCGGGGAGCTGTTTTTT.